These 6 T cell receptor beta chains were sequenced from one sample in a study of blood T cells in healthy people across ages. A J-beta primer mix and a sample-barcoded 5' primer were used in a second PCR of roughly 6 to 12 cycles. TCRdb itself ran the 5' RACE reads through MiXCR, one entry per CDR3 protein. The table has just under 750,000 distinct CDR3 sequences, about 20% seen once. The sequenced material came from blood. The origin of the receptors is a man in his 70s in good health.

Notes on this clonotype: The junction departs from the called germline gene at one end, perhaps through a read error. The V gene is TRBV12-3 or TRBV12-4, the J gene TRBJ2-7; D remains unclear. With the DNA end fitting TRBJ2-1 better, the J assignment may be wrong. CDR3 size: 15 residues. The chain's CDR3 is CVSSLTGSGYNEQFF. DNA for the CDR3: TGTGTCAGCAGTTTAACGGGCAGTGGTTACAATGAGCAGTTCTTC.

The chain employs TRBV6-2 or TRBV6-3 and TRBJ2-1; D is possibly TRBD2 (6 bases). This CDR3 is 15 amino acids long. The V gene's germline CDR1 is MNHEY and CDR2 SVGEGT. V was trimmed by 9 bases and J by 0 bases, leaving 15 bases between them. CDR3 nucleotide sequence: TGTGCCAGTCGCGGAGGGGCCTTCTCCTACAATGAGCAGTTCTTC. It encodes CASRGGAFSYNEQFF.

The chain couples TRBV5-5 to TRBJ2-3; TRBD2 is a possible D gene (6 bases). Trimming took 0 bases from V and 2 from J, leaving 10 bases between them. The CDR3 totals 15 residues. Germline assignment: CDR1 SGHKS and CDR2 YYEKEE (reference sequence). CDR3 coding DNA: TGTGCCAGCAGCTTGGCACTAGCTGCCACAGATACGCAGTATTTT. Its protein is CASSLALAATDTQYF.

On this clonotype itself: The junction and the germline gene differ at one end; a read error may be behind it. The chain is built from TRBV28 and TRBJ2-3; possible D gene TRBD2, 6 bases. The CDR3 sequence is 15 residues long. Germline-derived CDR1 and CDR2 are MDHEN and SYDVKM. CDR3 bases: TGTGCCAGCAGTTATCTGGAGGGCGCCACAGGTACGCAGTATTTT. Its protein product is CASSYLEGATGTQYF.

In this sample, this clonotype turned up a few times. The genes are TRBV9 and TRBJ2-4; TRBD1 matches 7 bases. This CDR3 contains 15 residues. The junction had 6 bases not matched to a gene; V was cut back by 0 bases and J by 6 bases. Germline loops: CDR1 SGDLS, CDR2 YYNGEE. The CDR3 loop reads CASSVGVGGLNIQYF. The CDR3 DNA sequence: TGTGCCAGCAGCGTAGGGGTAGGGGGCTTAAACATTCAGTACTTC.

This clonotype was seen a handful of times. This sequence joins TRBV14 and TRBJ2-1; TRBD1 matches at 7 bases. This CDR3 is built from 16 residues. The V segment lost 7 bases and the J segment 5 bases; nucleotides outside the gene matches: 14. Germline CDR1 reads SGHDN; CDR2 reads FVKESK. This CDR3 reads CASTPLRGTENNEQFF. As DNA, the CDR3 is TGTGCCAGCACCCCCCTCCGTGGGACAGAAAACAATGAGCAGTTCTTC.